The 20 T cell receptor beta chains below were found in one sample sequenced in a study of cytomegalovirus exposure and HLA in healthy donors. Here immunoSEQ multiplex PCR was the method, and the copy in TCRdb shows in-frame clones only, minus some. The sample has over 200,000 clones; around 88% are singletons. The sequencing input was PBMCs. Source of these receptors: a woman younger than 30 in good health and CMV-seronegative.

This sequence joins TRBV27 and TRBJ1-1, with 9 bases lining up with TRBD1. The V segment lost 5 bases and the J segment 1 base; nucleotides outside the gene matches: 5. This CDR3 comprises 15 residues. Per the germline V gene, CDR1 is MNHEY and CDR2 is SMNVEV (reference sequence). The CDR3 nucleotides read TGTGCCAGCAGTGAGGGGACAGGGCCGAACACTGAAGCTTTCTTT. This translates into CASSEGTGPNTEAFF.

The chain joins TRBV11-3 to TRBJ2-1; 12 bases align to TRBD2. The germline V gene has CDR1 SGHNT and CDR2 YENEEA. V gave up 5 bases and J gave up 8 bases; unmatched junction bases: 4. The CDR3 has 14 amino acids. The CDR3 is CASSTTSGRDEQFF. The CDR3 DNA sequence: TGTGCCAGCAGCACGACTAGCGGGAGAGATGAGCAGTTCTTC.

The chain carries TRBV5-6 and TRBJ1-2, with 7 bases identical to TRBD1. CDR3 size: 17 residues. J gave up 4 bases and V 0 bases, and 12 bases lay outside the gene matches. The germline gives CDR1 SGHDT, CDR2 YYEEEE. The CDR3 DNA sequence: TGTGCCAGCAGCTTGGGGACAGGCCCGCACTTCTTCTATGGCTACACCTTC. This codes for CASSLGTGPHFFYGYTF.

The chain recombines TRBV4-1 with TRBJ1-4, with D perhaps TRBD1 (5 bases). The V end lost 4 bases, the J end lost 6 bases, and 21 bases lay between the germline ends. Germline V gene data show CDR1 as MGHRA and CDR2 as YSYEKL. This CDR3 has 17 amino acids. The CDR3 here is CASSPSNGRAGHEKLFF. The CDR3 nucleotides are TGCGCCAGCAGCCCCTCCAACGGCAGGGCCGGCCATGAAAAACTGTTTTTT.

The chain combines TRBV5-1 with TRBJ2-5, with TRBD2 identical over 9 bases. V lost 2 bases and J lost 0; bases outside the gene matches: 11. The CDR3 covers 18 residues. Germline V gives CDR1 SGHRS, CDR2 YFSETQ. CDR3 in DNA: TGCGCCAGCAGCTTTAATAGCGAGTCTAGCGGGAACCAAGAGACCCAGTACTTC. Amino acid sequence: CASSFNSESSGNQETQYF.

The genes are TRBV5-6 and TRBJ2-2; 15 positions match TRBD2. In germline, CDR1 is SGHDT, CDR2 YYEEEE. Trimming cost V 2 bases and J 13 bases; bases outside gene matches: 3. The CDR3 consists of 14 residues. CDR3 sequence reads: CASSFGTSGRTLFF. CDR3 nucleotides: TGTGCCAGCAGCTTCGGGACTAGCGGGAGGACGCTGTTTTTT.

The chain recombines TRBV7-6 with TRBJ2-7; the match to TRBD2 covers 9 bases. The CDR3 covers 15 residues. The germline V gene encodes CDR1 SGHVS and CDR2 FNYEAQ. V lost 1 base, J lost 2 bases, and 3 bases stayed unmatched. CDR3 protein: CASSLEAGGPYEQYF. CDR3 in DNA: TGTGCCAGCAGCTTAGAGGCGGGAGGGCCCTACGAGCAGTACTTC.

The V gene is TRBV27, the J gene TRBJ2-2; TRBD1 aligns across 7 bases. The germline V gene has CDR1 MNHEY and CDR2 SMNVEV (reference sequence). The V and J ends lost 6 bases and 6 bases, in that order; junction bases with no gene match: 4. The CDR3 length is 13 residues. The CDR3 nucleotides are TGTGCCAGCAGCCTCGACAGGGCCGGGGAGCTGTTTTTT. Translating gives CASSLDRAGELFF.

The chain joins TRBV7-9 to TRBJ1-5; D gene unclear. The CDR3 loop spans 13 amino acids. Germline assignment: CDR1 SEHNR and CDR2 FQNEAQ (reference sequence). The V gene lost 3 bases and the J gene lost 4 bases, with 7 bases spanning the gap. The CDR3 DNA follows: TGTGCCAGCAGCTTCTCCCTTAATCAGCCCCAGCATTTT. This codes for CASSFSLNQPQHF.

The gene calls are TRBV27 and TRBJ2-7; possibly TRBD2 for D (5 bases). The V end was cut by 2 bases, the J end by 4 bases, with 15 bases between. This CDR3 region has 15 residues. CDR1 and CDR2 from the germline V gene are MNHEY and SMNVEV (reference sequence). CDR3 residues: CASSLEGSSLYEQYF. DNA of the CDR3: TGTGCCAGCAGTTTAGAGGGTAGCTCCCTTTACGAGCAGTACTTC.

The chain joins TRBV6-5 to TRBJ2-1; tentative D call: TRBD2 (5 bases). The CDR3 has 15 residues. Deletions cut 5 bases from V and 7 bases from J, with 18 bases between. CDR1 is MNHEY and CDR2 is SVGAGI in the germline V gene. The CDR3 DNA reads as TGTGCCAGCAGTAACAACCCGGACTTTAATAATGAGCAGTTCTTC. Translating gives CASSNNPDFNNEQFF.

V usage is TRBV5-1 and J usage is TRBJ2-5; a possible D gene is TRBD1 (6 bases). This CDR3 has 14 amino acids. V lost 4 bases and J lost 0, with 10 bases in between. The germline CDR1 and CDR2 sequences are SGHRS and YFSETQ. The CDR3 is CASSTTGYQETQYF. CDR3 nucleotide sequence: TGCGCCAGCAGCACTACAGGGTACCAAGAGACCCAGTACTTC. Variable domain in full (rest from reference TRBV5-1 and TRBJ2-5): KAGVTQTPRYLIKTRGQQVTLSCSPISGHRSVSWYQQTPGQGLQFLFEYFSETQRNKGNFPGRFSGRQFSNSRSEMNVSTLELGDSALYLCASSTTGYQETQYFGPGTRLLVL.

The rearrangement links TRBV7-3 to TRBJ2-1; 7 nucleotides agree with TRBD2. Unmatched junction bases numbered 11, after V lost 2 bases and J lost 4 bases. The CDR3 extends over 17 amino acids. The germline V gene encodes CDR1 SGHTA and CDR2 FQGTGA. The CDR3 reads CASSLPRSGARYNEQFF. CDR3 bases: TGTGCCAGCAGCTTACCCAGAAGCGGGGCGCGTTACAATGAGCAGTTCTTC.

The rearrangement joins TRBV28 to TRBJ2-1, with 11 bases fitting TRBD2. After removal of 7 bases from V and 2 bases from J, the junction contained 4 bases not matched to a gene. The germline V gene has CDR1 MDHEN and CDR2 SYDVKM. This CDR3 is 15 amino acids long. The CDR3 sequence: CASTEGLAAYNEQFF. The CDR3, as DNA: TGTGCCAGCACCGAGGGACTAGCGGCCTACAATGAGCAGTTCTTC.

The chain couples TRBV6-6 to TRBJ2-3, with D tentatively TRBD2 (5 bases). V lost 7 bases to trimming and J lost 5 bases, with 16 bases between them. Looked up from germline, CDR1 is MNHNY and CDR2 is SVGAGI (reference sequence). The CDR3 sequence is 14 residues long. CDR3 DNA sequence: TGTGCCAGCAAATCCCCGAGGGTTGAAGATACGCAGTATTTT. This codes for CASKSPRVEDTQYF.

The chain carries TRBV6-1 and TRBJ1-4; the D is unclear. CDR1 MNHNS and CDR2 SASEGT come from the germline V gene. The CDR3 has 13 amino acids. V lost 0 bases and J 10 bases, leaving 9 bases between the germline ends. Here the CDR3 DNA reads TGTGCCAGCAGTGAAGCGAGGTTAAGAAAACTGTTTTTT. This codes for CASSEARLRKLFF.

CDR3 sequence reads: CASSLRLAGSGGDEQFF. In DNA, the CDR3 is TGTGCCAGCAGCTTACGGCTAGCGGGGTCGGGTGGGGATGAGCAGTTCTTC. This chain links TRBV7-6 with TRBJ2-1, with TRBD2 matching over 9 bases. CDR3 length: 17 residues. Germline CDR1 and CDR2: SGHVS and FNYEAQ. The V segment lost 2 bases and the J segment 8 bases; nucleotides outside the gene matches: 13.

V and J are TRBV15 and TRBJ1-1; D unresolved. There are 17 residues in the CDR3. V dropped 0 bases and J dropped 5 bases, with 19 bases sitting between them. CDR1 and CDR2 (germline): LNHNV, YYDKDF (reference sequence). The CDR3 spells CATSRDYNEGVNTEAFF. The CDR3 DNA reads as TGTGCCACCAGCAGAGATTATAACGAGGGCGTAAATACTGAAGCTTTCTTT. Based on the CDR3 plus reference TRBV15 and TRBJ1-1, the full variable domain is DAMVIQNPRYQVTQFGKPVTLSCSQTLNHNVMYWYQQKSSQAPKLLFHYYDKDFNNEADTPDNFQSRRPNTSFCFLDIRSPGLGDTAMYLCATSRDYNEGVNTEAFFGQGTRLTVV.

This chain joins TRBV6-4 and TRBJ2-1; the D is unclear. The CDR3 covers 15 residues. The V gene's germline CDR1 is MRHNA and CDR2 SNTAGT. The V gene lost 3 bases and the J gene lost 5 bases, with 14 bases spanning the gap. The CDR3 DNA reads TGTGCCAGCAGTGAGTTTCTCGAGGCCCACAATGAGCAGTTCTTC. Amino acids: CASSEFLEAHNEQFF.

The chain employs TRBV18 and TRBJ2-7; TRBD2 matches 7 bases. V lost 5 bases, J lost 5 bases, and 9 bases stayed unmatched. Germline values: CDR1 KGHSH, CDR2 LQKENI. The CDR3 is made up of 14 amino acids. CDR3 amino acids: CASSSREERDEQYF. CDR3 nucleotide sequence: TGTGCCAGCTCAAGTCGGGAGGAGAGGGACGAGCAGTACTTC.